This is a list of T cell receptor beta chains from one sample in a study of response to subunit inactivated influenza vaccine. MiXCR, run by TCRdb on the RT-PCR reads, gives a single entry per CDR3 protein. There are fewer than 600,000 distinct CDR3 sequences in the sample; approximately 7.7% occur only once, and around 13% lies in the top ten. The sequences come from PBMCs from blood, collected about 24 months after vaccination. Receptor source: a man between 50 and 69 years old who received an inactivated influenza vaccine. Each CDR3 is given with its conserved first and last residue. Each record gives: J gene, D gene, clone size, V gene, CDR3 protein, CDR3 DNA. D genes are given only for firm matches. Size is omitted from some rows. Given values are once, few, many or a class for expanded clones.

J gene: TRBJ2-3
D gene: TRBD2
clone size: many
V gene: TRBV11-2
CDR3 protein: CASSRISGRAFTDTQYF
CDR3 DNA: TGTGCCAGCAGCAGAATTAGCGGGAGGGCCTTCACAGATACGCAGTATTTT

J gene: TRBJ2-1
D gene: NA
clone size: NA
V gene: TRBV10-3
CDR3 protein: CAISEVKYNEQFF
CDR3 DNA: TGTGCCATCAGTGAAGTGAAGTACAATGAGCAGTTCTTC

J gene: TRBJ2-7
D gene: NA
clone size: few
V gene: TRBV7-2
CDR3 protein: CASSHPDRVYEQYF
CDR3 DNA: TGTGCCAGCAGCCATCCGGACAGAGTCTACGAGCAGTACTTC

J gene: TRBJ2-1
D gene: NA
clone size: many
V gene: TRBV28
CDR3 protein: CASRGNSYNEQFF
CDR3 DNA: TGTGCCAGCAGAGGGAATTCCTACAATGAGCAGTTCTTC

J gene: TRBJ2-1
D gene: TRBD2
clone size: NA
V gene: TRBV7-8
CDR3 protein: CASSLVLAGGNEQFF
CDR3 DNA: TGTGCCAGCAGCTTAGTACTAGCGGGAGGCAATGAGCAGTTCTTC

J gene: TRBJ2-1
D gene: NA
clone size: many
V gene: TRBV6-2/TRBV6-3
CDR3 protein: CASSYSYVPNEQFF
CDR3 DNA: TGTGCCAGCAGTTACTCGTACGTTCCCAATGAGCAGTTCTTC

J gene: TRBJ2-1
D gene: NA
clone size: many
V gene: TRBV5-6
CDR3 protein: CASSLMVEHANEWQFF
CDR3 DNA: TGTGCCAGCAGCTTGATGGTGGAACATGCCAATGAGTGGCAGTTCTTC

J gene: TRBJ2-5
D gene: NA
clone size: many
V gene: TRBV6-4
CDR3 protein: CASSANRGAGETQYF
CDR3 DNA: TGTGCCAGCAGTGCCAATCGGGGGGCTGGAGAGACCCAGTACTTC

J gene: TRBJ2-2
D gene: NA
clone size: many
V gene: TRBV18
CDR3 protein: CASSPIWPGELFF
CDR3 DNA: TGTGCCAGCTCACCAATCTGGCCCGGGGAGCTGTTTTTT

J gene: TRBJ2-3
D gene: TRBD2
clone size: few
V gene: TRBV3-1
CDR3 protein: CASSPGLAHTDTQYF
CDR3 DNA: TGTGCCAGCAGTCCCGGACTAGCCCACACAGATACGCAGTATTTT

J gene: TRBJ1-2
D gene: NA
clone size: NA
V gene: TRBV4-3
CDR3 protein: CASSQVYGGHGYTF
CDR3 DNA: TGCGCCAGCAGCCAAGTTTATGGTGGGCATGGCTACACCTTC